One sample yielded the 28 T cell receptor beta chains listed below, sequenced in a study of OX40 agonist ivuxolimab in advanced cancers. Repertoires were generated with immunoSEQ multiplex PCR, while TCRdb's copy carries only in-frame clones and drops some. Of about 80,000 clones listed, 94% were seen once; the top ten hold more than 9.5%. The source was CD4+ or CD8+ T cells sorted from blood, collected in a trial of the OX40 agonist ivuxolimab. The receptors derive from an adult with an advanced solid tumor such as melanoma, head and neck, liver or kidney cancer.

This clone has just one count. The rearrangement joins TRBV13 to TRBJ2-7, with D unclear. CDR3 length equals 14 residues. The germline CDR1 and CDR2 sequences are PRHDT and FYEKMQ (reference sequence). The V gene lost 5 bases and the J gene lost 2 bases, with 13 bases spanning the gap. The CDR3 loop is CASSLGQSTYEQYF. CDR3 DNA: TGTGCCAGCAGCCTCGGTCAGTCTACCTACGAGCAGTACTTC.

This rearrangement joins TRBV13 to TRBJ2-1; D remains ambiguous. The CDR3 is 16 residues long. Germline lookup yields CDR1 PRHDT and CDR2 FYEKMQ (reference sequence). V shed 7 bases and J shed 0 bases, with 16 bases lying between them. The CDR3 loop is CASKAVKSSSYNEQFF. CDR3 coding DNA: TGTGCCAGCAAGGCGGTGAAAAGCAGCTCCTACAATGAGCAGTTCTTC.

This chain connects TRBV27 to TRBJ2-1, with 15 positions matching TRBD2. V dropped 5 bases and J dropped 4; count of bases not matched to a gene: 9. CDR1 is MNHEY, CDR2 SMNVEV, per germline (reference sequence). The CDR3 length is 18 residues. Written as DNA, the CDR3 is TGTGCCAGCAGTCCCGGACTAGCGGGAGGGTCATTTTACAATGAGCAGTTCTTC. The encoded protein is CASSPGLAGGSFYNEQFF.

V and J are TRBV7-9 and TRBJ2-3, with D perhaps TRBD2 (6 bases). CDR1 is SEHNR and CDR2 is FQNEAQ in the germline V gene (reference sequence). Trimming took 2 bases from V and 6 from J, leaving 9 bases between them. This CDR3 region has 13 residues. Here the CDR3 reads CASSLRGGDTQYF. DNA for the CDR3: TGTGCCAGCAGCTTACGTGGGGGGGATACGCAGTATTTT.

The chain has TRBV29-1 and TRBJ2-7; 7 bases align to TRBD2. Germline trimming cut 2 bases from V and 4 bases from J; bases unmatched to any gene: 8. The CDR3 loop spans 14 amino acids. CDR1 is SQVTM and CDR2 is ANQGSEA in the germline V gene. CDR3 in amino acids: CSVEPSTSSYEQYF. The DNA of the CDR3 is TGCAGCGTTGAACCGTCGACTAGCTCTTACGAGCAGTACTTC.

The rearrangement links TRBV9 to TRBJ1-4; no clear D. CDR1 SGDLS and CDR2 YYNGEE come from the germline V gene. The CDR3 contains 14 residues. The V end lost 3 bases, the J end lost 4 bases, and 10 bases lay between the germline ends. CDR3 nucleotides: TGTGCCAGCAGCGGTACCGGGAGTAATGAAAAACTGTTTTTT. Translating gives CASSGTGSNEKLFF.

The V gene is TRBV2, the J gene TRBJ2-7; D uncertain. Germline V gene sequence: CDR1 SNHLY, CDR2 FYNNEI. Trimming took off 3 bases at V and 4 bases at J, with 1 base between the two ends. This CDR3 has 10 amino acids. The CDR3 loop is CASSEYEQYF. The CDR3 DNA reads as TGTGCCAGCAGTGAGTACGAGCAGTACTTC. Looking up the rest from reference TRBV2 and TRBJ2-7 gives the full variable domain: EPEVTQTPSHQVTQMGQEVILRCVPISNHLYFYWYRQILGQKVEFLVSFYNNEISEKSEIFDDQFSVERPDGSNFTLKIRSTKLEDSAMYFCASSEYEQYFGPGTRLTVT.

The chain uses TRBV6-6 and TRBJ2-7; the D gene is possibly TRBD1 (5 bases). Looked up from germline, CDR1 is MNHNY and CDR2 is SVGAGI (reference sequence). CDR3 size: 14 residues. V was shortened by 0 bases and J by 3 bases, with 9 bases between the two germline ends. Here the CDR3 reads CASSYSSQGYEQYF. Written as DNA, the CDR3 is TGTGCCAGCAGTTACTCGAGTCAGGGCTACGAGCAGTACTTC.

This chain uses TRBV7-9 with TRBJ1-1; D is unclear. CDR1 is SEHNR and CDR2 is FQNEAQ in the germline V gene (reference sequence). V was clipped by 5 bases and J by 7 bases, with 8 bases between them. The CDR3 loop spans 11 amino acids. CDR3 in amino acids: CASSAGVEAFF. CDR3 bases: TGTGCCAGCAGCGCGGGTGTTGAAGCTTTCTTT.

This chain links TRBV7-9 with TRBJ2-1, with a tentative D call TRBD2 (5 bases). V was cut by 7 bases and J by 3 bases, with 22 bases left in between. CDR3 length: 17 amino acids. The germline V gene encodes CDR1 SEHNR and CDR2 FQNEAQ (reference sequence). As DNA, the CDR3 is TGTGCCAGCACCCTCTCCCCACCGACTAAAGACTACAATGAGCAGTTCTTC. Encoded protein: CASTLSPPTKDYNEQFF.

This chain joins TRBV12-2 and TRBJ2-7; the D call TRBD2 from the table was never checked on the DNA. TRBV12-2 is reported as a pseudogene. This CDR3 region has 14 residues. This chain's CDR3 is CASRSSGKGYEQYF. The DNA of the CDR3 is TGTGCAAGTCGCTCAAGCGGGAAGGGCTACGAGCAGTACTTC.

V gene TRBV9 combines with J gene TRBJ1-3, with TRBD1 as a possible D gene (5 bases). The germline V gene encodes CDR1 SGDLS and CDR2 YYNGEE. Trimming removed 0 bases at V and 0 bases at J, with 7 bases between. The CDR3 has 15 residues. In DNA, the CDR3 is TGTGCCAGCAGCGTAGCAGGGAGCTCTGGAAACACCATATATTTT. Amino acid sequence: CASSVAGSSGNTIYF.

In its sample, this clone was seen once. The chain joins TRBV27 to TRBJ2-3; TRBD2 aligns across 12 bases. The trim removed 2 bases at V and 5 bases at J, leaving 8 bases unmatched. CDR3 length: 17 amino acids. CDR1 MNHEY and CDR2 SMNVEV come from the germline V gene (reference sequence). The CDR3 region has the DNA TGTGCCAGCAGTTTAAGTCCGTCGGGACTAGCGGGAGATACGCAGTATTTT. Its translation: CASSLSPSGLAGDTQYF.

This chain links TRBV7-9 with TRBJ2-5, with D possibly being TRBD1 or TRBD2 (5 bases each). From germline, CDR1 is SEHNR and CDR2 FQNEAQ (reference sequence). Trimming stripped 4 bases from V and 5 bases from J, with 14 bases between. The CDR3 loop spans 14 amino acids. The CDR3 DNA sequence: TGTGCCAGCAGCTCCTTGCTGGGGGAGGAGACCCAGTACTTC. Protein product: CASSSLLGEETQYF.

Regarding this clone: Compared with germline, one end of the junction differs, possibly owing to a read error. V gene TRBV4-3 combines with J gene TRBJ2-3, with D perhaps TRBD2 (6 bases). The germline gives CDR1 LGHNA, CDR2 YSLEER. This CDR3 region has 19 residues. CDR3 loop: CASSQVGKMGAEGTDTQYF. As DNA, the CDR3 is TGCGCCAGCAGCCAAGTAGGTAAAATGGGAGCGGAGGGCACGGATACGCAGTATTTT.

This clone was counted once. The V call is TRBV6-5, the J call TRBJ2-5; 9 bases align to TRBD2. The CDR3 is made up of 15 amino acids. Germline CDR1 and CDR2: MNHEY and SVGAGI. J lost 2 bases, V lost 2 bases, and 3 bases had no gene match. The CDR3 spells CASSYPTSGQETQYF. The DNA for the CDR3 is TGTGCCAGCAGTTACCCGACTAGCGGACAAGAGACCCAGTACTTC.

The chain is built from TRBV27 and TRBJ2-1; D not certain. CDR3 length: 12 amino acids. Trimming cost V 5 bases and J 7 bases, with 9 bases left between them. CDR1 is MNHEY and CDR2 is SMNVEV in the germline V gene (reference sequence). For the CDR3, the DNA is TGTGCCAGCAGTACCAGTGGAAATGAGCAGTTCTTC. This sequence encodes CASSTSGNEQFF.

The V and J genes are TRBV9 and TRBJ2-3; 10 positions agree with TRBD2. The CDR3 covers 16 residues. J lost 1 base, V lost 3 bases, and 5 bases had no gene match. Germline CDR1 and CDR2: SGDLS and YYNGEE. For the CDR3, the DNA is TGTGCCAGCAGCGCGCCGCTAGCGGGAGGCACAGATACGCAGTATTTT. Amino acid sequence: CASSAPLAGGTDTQYF.

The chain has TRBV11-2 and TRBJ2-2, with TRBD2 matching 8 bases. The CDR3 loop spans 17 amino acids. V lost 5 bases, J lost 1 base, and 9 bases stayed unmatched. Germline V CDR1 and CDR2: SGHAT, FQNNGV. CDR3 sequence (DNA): TGTGCCAGCAGCCGCCTTCTAGCGGGCCGGAACACCGGGGAGCTGTTTTTT. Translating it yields CASSRLLAGRNTGELFF.

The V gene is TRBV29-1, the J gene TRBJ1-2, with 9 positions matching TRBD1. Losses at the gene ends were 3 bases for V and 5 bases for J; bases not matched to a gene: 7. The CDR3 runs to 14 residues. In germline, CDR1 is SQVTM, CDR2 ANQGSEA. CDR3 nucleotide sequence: TGCAGCGTTGATTACAGGGGGCGTTTGTATGGCTACACCTTC. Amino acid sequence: CSVDYRGRLYGYTF.

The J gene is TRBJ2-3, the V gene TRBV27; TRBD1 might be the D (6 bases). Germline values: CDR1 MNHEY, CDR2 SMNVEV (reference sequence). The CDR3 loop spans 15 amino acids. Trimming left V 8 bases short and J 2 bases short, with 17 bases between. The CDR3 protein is CASHKQGTSTDTQYF. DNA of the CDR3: TGTGCCAGCCATAAACAGGGTACATCCACAGATACGCAGTATTTT.

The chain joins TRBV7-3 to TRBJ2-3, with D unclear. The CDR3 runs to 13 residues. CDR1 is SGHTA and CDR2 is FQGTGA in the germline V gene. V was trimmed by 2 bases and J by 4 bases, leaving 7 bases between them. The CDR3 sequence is CASSLLSPDTQYF. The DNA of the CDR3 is TGTGCCAGCAGCTTACTCAGCCCAGATACGCAGTATTTT.

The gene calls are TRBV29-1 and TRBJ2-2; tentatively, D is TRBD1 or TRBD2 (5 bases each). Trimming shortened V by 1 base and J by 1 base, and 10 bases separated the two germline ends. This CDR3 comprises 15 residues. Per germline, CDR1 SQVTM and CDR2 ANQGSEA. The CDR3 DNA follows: TGCAGCGTTGAAGTGGGGGTTAAGAACACCGGGGAGCTGTTTTTT. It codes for CSVEVGVKNTGELFF.

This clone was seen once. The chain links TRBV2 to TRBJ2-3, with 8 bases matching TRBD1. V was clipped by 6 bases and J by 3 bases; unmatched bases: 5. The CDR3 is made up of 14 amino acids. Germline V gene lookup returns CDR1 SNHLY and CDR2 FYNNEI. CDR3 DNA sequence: TGTGCCAGCAGCGATACAGGGGGTACAGATACGCAGTATTTT. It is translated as CASSDTGGTDTQYF.

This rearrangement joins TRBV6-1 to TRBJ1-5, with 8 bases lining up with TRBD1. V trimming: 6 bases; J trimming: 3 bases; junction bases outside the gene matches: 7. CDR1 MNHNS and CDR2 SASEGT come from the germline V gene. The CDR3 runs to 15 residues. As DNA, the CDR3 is TGTGCCAGCAGGCGGGACAGGACGCTCAATCAGCCCCAGCATTTT. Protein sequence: CASRRDRTLNQPQHF.

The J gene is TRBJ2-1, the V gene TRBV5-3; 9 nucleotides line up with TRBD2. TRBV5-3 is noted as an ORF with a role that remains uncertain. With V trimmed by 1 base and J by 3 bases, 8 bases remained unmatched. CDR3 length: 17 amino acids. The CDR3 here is CARSLWASGNSYNEQFF. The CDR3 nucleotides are TGTGCCAGAAGCTTGTGGGCTAGCGGGAACAGCTACAATGAGCAGTTCTTC.

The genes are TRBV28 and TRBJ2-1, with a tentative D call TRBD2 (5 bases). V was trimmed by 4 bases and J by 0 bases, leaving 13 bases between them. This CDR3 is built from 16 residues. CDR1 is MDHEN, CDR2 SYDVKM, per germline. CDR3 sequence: CASSSNRGSSYNEQFF. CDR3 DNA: TGTGCCAGCAGTTCAAATCGGGGAAGCTCCTACAATGAGCAGTTCTTC.

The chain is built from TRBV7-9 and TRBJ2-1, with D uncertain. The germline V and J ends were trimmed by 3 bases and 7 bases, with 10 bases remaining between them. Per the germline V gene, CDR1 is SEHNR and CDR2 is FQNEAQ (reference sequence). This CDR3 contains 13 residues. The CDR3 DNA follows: TGTGCCAGCAGCTTGAGTCTTTCGAATGAGCAGTTCTTC. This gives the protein CASSLSLSNEQFF.